This T cell receptor beta chain was captured by sequencing in a study of stem cell transplantation in POMP-related autoinflammatory disease. At the level of the study: Defective thymoproteasomes were hypothesized to impair CD8+ T-cell positive selection. CD8+ T cells were low and CD4+ cells naive-skewed before transplant. Study observations and caveats: Fewer unique TRB V-J gene pairings were identified in patients with PRAID. A trend toward lower repertoire diversity and greater clonality appeared in every analyzed T-cell subset of PRAID patients.

Sequencing was performed with immunoSEQ multiplex PCR; in TCRdb, only in-frame clones are kept and a portion is missing. The sample lists roughly 28,000 clones, approximately 78% occurring once. Germline CDR1 reads MNHNS; CDR2 reads SASEGT. CDR3 length: 16 residues. V gave up 2 bases and J gave up 7 bases; unmatched junction bases: 11. Worth noting for this clone: Antigen unknown.

This sequence originates from a human donor with POMP-related autoinflammation and immune dysregulation (PRAID). The sample in question was CD4+ T cells from PBMCs, obtained before stem cell transplantation. The chain has TRBV6-1 and TRBJ1-2; TRBD1 matches 9 bases. As DNA, the CDR3 is TGTGCCAGCAGTGAATCCTGGACAGGGGATGTGCGTGGCTACACCTTC. Translation gives CASSESWTGDVRGYTF.